The rows below give T cell receptor beta chains drawn from one sample of a study of neurological immune-mediated disorders. Each CDR3 protein is one row after TCRdb ran MiXCR on the 5' RACE reads. In the table there are roughly 27,000 distinct CDR3 sequences, 2% to 3% of which are singletons. Specimen: PBMCs. These receptors originate from a woman aged 45-59 years with multiple sclerosis. Each CDR3 is given with its conserved first and last residue. Each record gives: V gene, clone size, D gene, J gene, CDR3 length, CDR3 protein, CDR3 DNA. The D gene is left open where the match is weak. The size entry gives once, few, many, or a class for an expanded clone.

>TRBV27|many|-|TRBJ1-5|17
CASSPRPGGLGNQPQHF
TGTGCCAGCAGTCCCAGGCCGGGGGGACTGGGCAATCAGCCCCAGCATTTT
>TRBV20-1|many|-|TRBJ1-2|11
CSARVGYGYTF
TGCAGTGCTAGAGTGGGTTATGGCTACACCTTC
>TRBV20-1|few|-|TRBJ2-2|11
CSAGRSGELFF
TGCAGTGCTGGGAGGTCCGGGGAGCTGTTTTTT
>TRBV6-2/TRBV6-3|many|TRBD2|TRBJ2-1|15
CASSPPGTTYNEQFF
TGTGCCAGCAGTCCCCCCGGGACTACCTACAATGAGCAGTTCTTC
>TRBV5-1|many|TRBD1|TRBJ1-5|13
CASSRQGDQPQHF
TGCGCCAGCAGCAGACAGGGGGACCAGCCCCAGCATTTT
>TRBV20-1|many|-|TRBJ1-1|13
CSARAPGGTEAFF
TGCAGTGCTAGAGCCCCGGGTGGCACTGAAGCTTTCTTT
>TRBV29-1|many|-|TRBJ1-1|14
CSVEGTQLNTEAFF
TGCAGCGTTGAAGGGACCCAACTTAACACTGAAGCTTTCTTT
>TRBV5-1|many|-|TRBJ2-3|13
CASSSGTTDTQYF
TGCGCCAGCAGCTCGGGAACGACAGATACGCAGTATTTT
>TRBV20-1|many|TRBD1|TRBJ2-4|13
CSAIRDRQNIQYF
TGCAGTGCTATCCGGGACAGACAAAACATTCAGTACTTC
>TRBV20-1|many|TRBD2|TRBJ2-2|14
CSASSGRAAGELFF
TGCAGTGCTAGTAGCGGGAGAGCGGCCGGGGAGCTGTTTTTT
>TRBV6-5|many|TRBD2|TRBJ2-1|15
CASSYRTSGRDEQFF
TGTGCCAGCAGTTACAGGACTAGCGGGAGGGATGAGCAGTTCTTC
>TRBV29-1|many|TRBD1|TRBJ1-2|15
CSVHRGRGSNYGYTF
TGCAGCGTTCACAGGGGAAGGGGGTCTAACTATGGCTACACCTTC
>TRBV5-1|many|-|TRBJ1-1|15
CASSLTSGPRTEAFF
TGCGCCAGCAGCCTAACCTCAGGGCCTCGGACTGAAGCTTTCTTT
>TRBV7-2|many|-|TRBJ2-1|12
CASSWSYNEQFF
TGTGCCAGCAGCTGGAGTTACAATGAGCAGTTCTTC
>TRBV7-2|many|-|TRBJ2-3|15
CASSLWTAEGNTQYF
TGTGCCAGCAGCTTATGGACAGCGGAAGGAAATACGCAGTATTTT
>TRBV20-1|few|-|TRBJ1-1|13
CSAADRPNTEAFF
TGCAGTGCCGCAGACAGACCGAACACTGAAGCTTTCTTT
>TRBV18|many|-|TRBJ1-2|14
CASSPNREVYGYTF
TGTGCCAGCTCACCAAACAGGGAGGTCTATGGCTACACCTTC
>TRBV11-3|many|TRBD2|TRBJ2-3|17
CASSSRTSGYISDTQYF
TGTGCCAGCAGCTCGCGGACTAGCGGATACATTTCGGATACGCAGTATTTT
>TRBV24-1|many|-|TRBJ2-3|15
CATSARTDFTDTQYF
TGTGCCACCAGCGCACGCACTGACTTCACAGATACGCAGTATTTT
>TRBV6-6|many|-|TRBJ2-7|13
CASSLDPGRHPYF
TGTGCCAGCTCCCTCGACCCCGGCCGCCATCCGTACTTC
>TRBV5-5|many|-|TRBJ2-3|15
CASSLGQVDTDTQYF
TGTGCCAGCAGCTTGGGACAGGTTGACACAGATACGCAGTATTTT
>TRBV20-1|many|-|TRBJ2-5|12
CSASEGSETQYF
TGCAGTGCTAGTGAGGGTTCGGAGACCCAGTACTTC
>TRBV28|many|TRBD1|TRBJ2-7|14
CASRGQGVSYEQYF
TGTGCCAGCAGGGGACAGGGGGTATCCTACGAGCAGTACTTC
>TRBV7-2|many|-|TRBJ2-5|16
CASNSGAGRIGETQYF
TGTGCCAGCAACTCAGGGGCGGGACGAATTGGAGAGACCCAGTACTTC
>TRBV15|medium-sized|-|TRBJ1-1|15
CATSTPTTGNTEAFF
TGTGCCACCAGCACACCGACGACGGGGAACACTGAAGCTTTCTTT
>TRBV5-6|many|TRBD1|TRBJ1-4|15
CASSSPGQGDEKLFF
TGTGCCAGCAGCTCACCGGGACAGGGGGACGAAAAACTGTTTTTT
>TRBV7-2|many|-|TRBJ2-6|14
CASSLDSLANVLTF
TGTGCCAGCAGCTTGGACAGCCTGGCCAACGTCCTGACTTTC
>TRBV2|many|-|TRBJ2-3|13
CASSPTREDTQYF
TGTGCCAGCAGTCCCACCAGGGAAGATACGCAGTATTTT
>TRBV20-1|many|TRBD1|TRBJ1-2|13
CSAWDRRTYGYTF
TGCAGTGCTTGGGACAGGAGGACCTATGGCTACACCTTC
>TRBV9|many|-|TRBJ2-1|14
CASSVGGTGNEQFF
TGTGCCAGCAGCGTAGGAGGGACTGGCAATGAGCAGTTCTTC
>TRBV5-1|many|-|TRBJ2-1|15
CASSLAGGGYNEQFF
TGCGCCAGCAGCTTGGCAGGGGGAGGGTACAATGAGCAGTTCTTC
>TRBV7-9|many|-|TRBJ2-3|16
CASSYRVLKGTDTQYF
TGTGCCAGCAGCTACCGGGTACTCAAAGGCACAGATACGCAGTATTTT
>TRBV6-6|many|-|TRBJ1-1|14
CASSPRGKNTEAFF
TGTGCCAGCAGTCCACGGGGCAAGAACACTGAAGCTTTCTTT
>TRBV20-1|many|-|TRBJ1-2|13
CSASLGTLYGYTF
TGCAGTGCTAGTTTAGGGACACTCTATGGCTACACCTTC
>TRBV20-1|medium-sized|TRBD2|TRBJ2-3|16
CSARGTSGRELDTQYF
TGCAGTGCTAGAGGCACTAGCGGGAGAGAATTAGATACGCAGTATTTT
>TRBV20-1|many|-|TRBJ2-7|12
CSARVGANEQYF
TGCAGTGCTAGAGTGGGGGCCAACGAGCAGTACTTC
>TRBV20-1|many|-|TRBJ2-3|13
CSATDRVTDTQYF
TGCAGTGCTACTGACAGAGTTACAGATACGCAGTATTTT
>TRBV4-2|many|-|TRBJ2-7|15
CASSQDRGAAYEQYF
TGTGCCAGCAGCCAAGATAGAGGGGCAGCCTACGAGCAGTACTTC
>TRBV20-1|many|TRBD1|TRBJ2-1|14
CSARDRQGASVQFF
TGCAGTGCTAGAGATCGACAGGGGGCGTCGGTGCAGTTCTTC
>TRBV5-5|many|TRBD1|TRBJ2-4|14
CASSRGTGVDIQYF
TGTGCCAGCAGCCGGGGGACAGGGGTGGACATTCAGTACTTC
>TRBV4-3|many|TRBD1|TRBJ2-7|14
CASSRGQGRYEQYF
TGCGCCAGCAGCCGTGGACAGGGTCGCTACGAGCAGTACTTC
>TRBV5-1|many|TRBD1|TRBJ1-1|17
CASSLSTIQGGNTEAFF
TGCGCCAGCAGCTTGTCGACCATACAGGGGGGGAACACTGAAGCTTTCTTT
>TRBV10-3|many|-|TRBJ2-3|14
CATRRTASTDTQYF
TGTGCCACAAGACGGACGGCTAGCACAGATACGCAGTATTTT
>TRBV7-2|many|TRBD2|TRBJ2-5|14
CASSESGAQETQYF
TGTGCCAGCAGCGAGAGCGGGGCCCAAGAGACCCAGTACTTC
>TRBV20-1|many|-|TRBJ1-6|16
CSAREPFGVVNSPLHF
TGCAGTGCTAGAGAGCCCTTTGGGGTTGTAAATTCACCCCTCCACTTT
>TRBV20-1|many|-|TRBJ1-6|14
CSATSGGADSPLNF
TGCAGTGCTACCTCGGGGGGCGCGGATTCACCCCTCAACTTT